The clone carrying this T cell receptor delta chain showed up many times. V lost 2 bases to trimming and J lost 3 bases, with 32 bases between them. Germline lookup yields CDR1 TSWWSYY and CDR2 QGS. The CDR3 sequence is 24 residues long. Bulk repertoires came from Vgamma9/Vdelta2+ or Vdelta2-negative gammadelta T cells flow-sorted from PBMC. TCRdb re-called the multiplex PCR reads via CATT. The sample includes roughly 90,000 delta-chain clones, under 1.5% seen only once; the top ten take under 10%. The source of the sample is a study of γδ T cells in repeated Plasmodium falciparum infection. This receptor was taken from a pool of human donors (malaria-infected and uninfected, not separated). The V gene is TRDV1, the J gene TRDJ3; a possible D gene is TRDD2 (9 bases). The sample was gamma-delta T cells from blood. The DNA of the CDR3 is TGTGCTCTTGGGGAAGGCCTTCCTACTGTACTGGGGGGTCCAGGTTACTGGGACACCCGACAGATGTTTTTC. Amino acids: CALGEGLPTVLGGPGYWDTRQMFF.